These 31 T cell receptor beta chains were sequenced from one sample in a study of blood T cell repertoires in COVID-19. Clones were sequenced by immunoSEQ multiplex PCR, and TCRdb holds only the in-frame ones, with some missing. The sample holds fewer than 250,000 clones; over 90% are singletons and the top ten take approximately 0.8%. The specimen sequenced was peripheral blood. The source of these receptors is a man aged 25-45 years with COVID-19, enrolled during active disease.

The gene calls are TRBV30 and TRBJ1-4; 10 bases agree with TRBD1. Per the germline V gene, CDR1 is GTSNPN and CDR2 is SVGIG (reference sequence). The V gene end was trimmed by 8 bases and the J gene end by 7 bases; junction bases not matched to a gene: 1. This CDR3 contains 11 residues. The CDR3 DNA follows: TGTGCCGGACAGGGGGTTGAAAAACTGTTTTTT. It codes for CAGQGVEKLFF.

This clone is a singleton in its sample. V is TRBV7-9 and J is TRBJ2-3, with D possibly matching TRBD1 (6 bases). V shed 1 base and J shed 1 base, with 15 bases lying between them. Germline V gene sequence: CDR1 SEHNR, CDR2 FQNEAQ (reference sequence). CDR3 length: 17 residues. The CDR3 DNA is TGTGCCAGCAGCTTAGAAGGTCAGGGGTTGGGCACAGATACGCAGTATTTT. Translated: CASSLEGQGLGTDTQYF.

V gene TRBV5-1 combines with J gene TRBJ2-7, with 10 bases identical to TRBD2. Germline CDR1 SGHRS, CDR2 YFSETQ. The CDR3 covers 17 residues. V lost 0 bases, J lost 0 bases, and 6 bases stayed unmatched. The CDR3 DNA reads TGCGCCAGCAGCTTGGGGATTACTAGCGGGGACTCCTACGAGCAGTACTTC. Translating it yields CASSLGITSGDSYEQYF. The full variable domain, its missing parts supplied by reference TRBV5-1 and TRBJ2-7, is KAGVTQTPRYLIKTRGQQVTLSCSPISGHRSVSWYQQTPGQGLQFLFEYFSETQRNKGNFPGRFSGRQFSNSRSEMNVSTLELGDSALYLCASSLGITSGDSYEQYFGPGTRLTVT.

This clone came up a few times. The V gene is TRBV4-2, the J gene TRBJ2-2; possibly TRBD1 for D (6 bases). The CDR3 extends over 16 amino acids. Germline V CDR1 and CDR2: LGHNA, YNFKEQ. Trimming took off 0 bases at V and 7 bases at J, with 15 bases between the two ends. The DNA of the CDR3 is TGTGCCAGCAGCCAAGATCTAACAGGGCCCATCGGGGAGCTGTTTTTT. Translated: CASSQDLTGPIGELFF.

This rearrangement joins TRBV2 to TRBJ2-3, with D possibly matching TRBD2 (5 bases). From germline, CDR1 is SNHLY and CDR2 FYNNEI. The CDR3 is 14 amino acids. Trimming left V 7 bases short and J 1 base short, with 12 bases between. In nucleotides, the CDR3 is TGTGCCAGCATTGCGGGTAGTGGCACAGATACGCAGTATTTT. The encoded protein is CASIAGSGTDTQYF.

This rearrangement joins TRBV5-4 to TRBJ2-3; weak D call: TRBD1 (5 bases). The CDR3 covers 14 residues. Trimming removed 0 bases at V and 4 bases at J, with 9 bases between. Germline values: CDR1 SGHNT, CDR2 YYREEE (reference sequence). The CDR3 DNA follows: TGTGCCAGCAGCTTGGTTCCAGGGCCAGATACGCAGTATTTT. Its protein is CASSLVPGPDTQYF.

The rearrangement links TRBV15 to TRBJ1-5, with 10 nucleotides matching TRBD1. The CDR3 is 17 residues long. Germline lookup yields CDR1 LNHNV and CDR2 YYDKDF (reference sequence). Germline trimming cut 0 bases from V and 7 bases from J; bases unmatched to any gene: 9. In DNA form, the CDR3 reads TGTGCCACCAGCAGAGATATCGGAGGACAGGGGGGCCAGCCCCAGCATTTT. Translated: CATSRDIGGQGGQPQHF.

This clone was recorded a few times. The sample contains more than one DNA sequence encoding this CDR3. The V and J genes are TRBV10-3 and TRBJ1-1, with 9 bases aligning to TRBD1. The CDR3 runs to 15 residues. Germline lookup yields CDR1 ENHRY and CDR2 SYGVKD. With 2 bases clipped from V and 1 base from J, the junction kept 2 bases outside the gene matches. CDR3 sequence: CAISEGQGKNTEAFF. The CDR3, as DNA: TGTGCCATCAGTGAGGGACAGGGGAAGAACACTGAAGCTTTCTTT.

This clone was picked up one time. J is TRBJ1-6 and V is TRBV5-4; 9 bases align to TRBD1. The CDR3 spans 16 residues. Germline trimming cut 0 bases from V and 9 bases from J; bases unmatched to any gene: 7. The germline V gene has CDR1 SGHNT and CDR2 YYREEE (reference sequence). The CDR3 region has the DNA TGTGCCAGCAGCTTGGCCGGGAGACAGGGGGGTTCACCCCTCCACTTT. This sequence encodes CASSLAGRQGGSPLHF.

This chain joins TRBV2 and TRBJ2-7, with a possible D match to TRBD1 (5 bases). The CDR3 is made up of 14 amino acids. CDR1 is SNHLY, CDR2 FYNNEI, per germline. Trimming shortened V by 3 bases and J by 1 base, and 10 bases separated the two germline ends. The CDR3 loop reads CASSDGPGSYEQYF. The CDR3 DNA sequence: TGTGCCAGCAGTGACGGACCAGGGTCCTACGAGCAGTACTTC.

This chain joins TRBV5-1 and TRBJ2-3; TRBD2 agrees at 7 bases. The CDR3 extends over 17 amino acids. Trimming took 0 bases from V and 2 from J; bases not matched to a gene: 9. The germline V gene has CDR1 SGHRS and CDR2 YFSETQ. The CDR3 reads CASSLEGRGGSTDTQYF. The CDR3 DNA sequence: TGCGCCAGCAGCTTGGAGGGGCGGGGAGGGTCCACAGATACGCAGTATTTT. Filled out from reference TRBV5-1 and TRBJ2-3, the complete variable domain reads KAGVTQTPRYLIKTRGQQVTLSCSPISGHRSVSWYQQTPGQGLQFLFEYFSETQRNKGNFPGRFSGRQFSNSRSEMNVSTLELGDSALYLCASSLEGRGGSTDTQYFGPGTRLTVL.

The rearrangement joins TRBV6-1 to TRBJ2-3; D possibly corresponds to TRBD2 (5 bases). Trimming stripped 3 bases from V and 2 bases from J, with 18 bases between. This CDR3 is 17 amino acids long. Per germline, CDR1 MNHNS and CDR2 SASEGT. CDR3 nucleotide sequence: TGTGCCAGCAGTGAGTCGATGAGGGTTCTACACACAGATACGCAGTATTTT. It yields the protein CASSESMRVLHTDTQYF.

The chain has TRBV2 and TRBJ1-2; D might be TRBD1 (6 bases). This CDR3 is 14 amino acids long. Deletions cut 1 base from V and 4 bases from J, with 10 bases between. Germline V gene lookup returns CDR1 SNHLY and CDR2 FYNNEI. CDR3 nucleotide sequence: TGTGCCAGCAGTGAAGGGACAGCGCCCTATGGCTACACCTTC. Translated, it gives CASSEGTAPYGYTF.

This clone occurred once. The rearrangement links TRBV7-3 to TRBJ2-2; D may be TRBD1 (5 bases). The CDR3 consists of 14 residues. CDR1 SGHTA and CDR2 FQGTGA come from the germline V gene. Between the trimmed V and J ends, which lost 5 bases and 2 bases, there was a span of 9 bases. The CDR3 nucleotides are TGTGCCAGCAGCCCCGACAGCAACACCGGGGAGCTGTTTTTT. This sequence encodes CASSPDSNTGELFF.

The chain links TRBV28 to TRBJ2-7, with 9 bases fitting TRBD1. Trimming took 5 bases from V and 6 from J; bases not matched to a gene: 11. Per germline, CDR1 MDHEN and CDR2 SYDVKM. The CDR3 length is 15 residues. CDR3 amino acids: CASSRPGTGIREQYF. CDR3 nucleotide sequence: TGTGCCAGCAGTCGCCCCGGGACAGGGATCCGCGAGCAGTACTTC.

This chain joins TRBV30 and TRBJ1-5, with D hard to call. V gave up 4 bases and J gave up 5 bases, with 9 bases separating them. The V gene's germline CDR1 is GTSNPN and CDR2 SVGIG (reference sequence). The CDR3 runs to 12 residues. CDR3 amino acids: CAWNQNYQPQHF. Here the CDR3 DNA reads TGTGCCTGGAACCAGAATTATCAGCCCCAGCATTTT.

V and J are TRBV6-2 or TRBV6-3 and TRBJ2-1, with TRBD2 identical over 8 bases. In germline, CDR1 is MNHEY, CDR2 SVGEGT. V lost 5 bases to trimming and J lost 6 bases; unmatched junction nucleotides: 6. The CDR3 has 14 amino acids. The CDR3, as DNA: TGTGCCAGCAGTACCCGCGGGGGGCGCAATGAGCAGTTCTTC. Amino acid sequence: CASSTRGGRNEQFF.

The chain carries TRBV2 and TRBJ1-4; D might be TRBD1 (6 bases). This CDR3 is built from 12 residues. V was cut by 11 bases and J by 10 bases, with 17 bases left in between. The V gene's germline CDR1 is SNHLY and CDR2 FYNNEI. The CDR3 spells CAGGGTTGKLFF. CDR3 DNA sequence: TGTGCCGGGGGAGGGACAACTGGAAAACTGTTTTTT.

The chain is built from TRBV7-3 and TRBJ2-2; 8 bases align to TRBD1. The V segment lost 5 bases and the J segment 9 bases; nucleotides outside the gene matches: 8. The germline V gene has CDR1 SGHTA and CDR2 FQGTGA. The CDR3 totals 14 residues. CDR3 in amino acids: CASSPGTGARELFF. DNA of the CDR3: TGTGCCAGCAGCCCCGGGACAGGAGCCAGGGAGCTGTTTTTT.

The genes are TRBV10-2 and TRBJ1-5; the match to TRBD1 covers 9 bases. Trimming cost V 0 bases and J 8 bases; bases outside gene matches: 2. Germline V lookup: CDR1 WSHSY, CDR2 SAAADI. CDR3 length: 14 amino acids. The CDR3: CASSESTGGKPQHF. In DNA, the CDR3 is TGCGCCAGCAGTGAGTCGACAGGGGGTAAGCCCCAGCATTTT.

The chain is built from TRBV11-2 and TRBJ2-1; a possible D gene is TRBD1 (6 bases). The V end was cut by 1 base, the J end by 3 bases, with 13 bases between. In germline, CDR1 is SGHAT, CDR2 FQNNGV. CDR3 length: 16 amino acids. CDR3 protein: CASSLAKQGLYNEQFF. The CDR3 nucleotides are TGTGCCAGCAGCTTAGCAAAACAGGGCCTCTACAATGAGCAGTTCTTC.

This chain links TRBV9 with TRBJ2-7, with TRBD2 as a possible D gene (5 bases). Germline V gives CDR1 SGDLS, CDR2 YYNGEE. This CDR3 has 14 residues. V lost 1 base, J lost 0 bases, and 8 bases lay in between. CDR3 region: CASSVLGSSYEQYF. In DNA, the CDR3 is TGTGCCAGCAGCGTACTAGGGAGCTCCTACGAGCAGTACTTC.

The chain joins TRBV18 to TRBJ2-1; weak D call: TRBD2 (5 bases). V gave up 0 bases and J gave up 3 bases, with 12 bases separating them. CDR3 length: 16 residues. Germline lookup yields CDR1 KGHSH and CDR2 LQKENI. CDR3 sequence reads: CASSPPSAGFYNEQFF. As DNA, the CDR3 is TGTGCCAGCTCACCACCTAGCGCAGGATTCTACAATGAGCAGTTCTTC. Using reference TRBV18 and TRBJ2-1 for the parts outside the CDR3, the full variable domain is NAGVMQNPRHLVRRRGQEARLRCSPMKGHSHVYWYRQLPEEGLKFMVYLQKENIIDESGMPKERFSAEFPKEGPSILRIQQVVRGDSAAYFCASSPPSAGFYNEQFFGPGTRLTVL.

The genes are TRBV9 and TRBJ1-2, with unresolved D. The CDR3 covers 13 residues. V was cut by 4 bases and J by 8 bases, with 15 bases left in between. From germline, CDR1 is SGDLS and CDR2 YYNGEE. The CDR3 DNA reads as TGTGCCAGCAGCCCCGGGGTCTCAGGAGGCTACACCTTC. Translation gives CASSPGVSGGYTF.

The J gene is TRBJ2-1, the V gene TRBV3-1 (or the pseudogene TRBV3-2); D is unresolved. This CDR3 is built from 12 residues. V gave up 2 bases and J gave up 4 bases, with 3 bases separating them. The V gene's germline CDR1 is LGHDT and CDR2 YNNKEL (reference sequence). The DNA of the CDR3 is TGTGCCAGCAGCCAATTATACAATGAGCAGTTCTTC. Its protein product is CASSQLYNEQFF.

The chain combines TRBV19 with TRBJ2-2, with D possibly TRBD1 on 6 matching bases. The CDR3 consists of 16 residues. The V and J ends lost 5 bases and 6 bases respectively, with 19 bases between them. Germline values: CDR1 LNHDA, CDR2 SQIVND (reference sequence). Here the CDR3 DNA reads TGTGCCAGTAGTTTCACTGACAGGATGGGAGCCGGGGAGCTGTTTTTT. It codes for CASSFTDRMGAGELFF.

This clone was detected once. The chain has TRBV6-6 and TRBJ2-7, with D possibly TRBD2 on 6 matching bases. Per germline, CDR1 MNHNY and CDR2 SVGAGI (reference sequence). V was cut by 11 bases and J by 6 bases, with 14 bases left in between. This CDR3 has 11 amino acids. The CDR3 reads CAADGGGEQYF. The CDR3 DNA follows: TGTGCCGCTGATGGGGGAGGCGAGCAGTACTTC.

The J gene is TRBJ2-2, the V gene TRBV7-2, with a tentative D call TRBD1 (6 bases). Trimming shortened V by 1 base and J by 7 bases, and 10 bases separated the two germline ends. In germline, CDR1 is SGHTA, CDR2 FQGNSA. This CDR3 comprises 14 residues. CDR3 region: CASSLVTGSGELFF. For the CDR3, the DNA is TGTGCCAGCAGCTTAGTGACAGGTAGCGGGGAGCTGTTTTTT.

The sample holds one count of this clone. CDR3 region: CASSQASGHTDTQYF. The CDR3 nucleotides read TGTGCCAGCAGCCAAGCTAGCGGACACACAGATACGCAGTATTTT. The V and J genes are TRBV3-1 (or the pseudogene TRBV3-2) and TRBJ2-3; TRBD2 matches 7 bases. Germline assignment: CDR1 LGHDT and CDR2 YNNKEL (reference sequence). V shed 1 base and J 2 bases; nucleotides not matched to a gene: 3. CDR3 length: 15 residues.

The chain carries TRBV28 and TRBJ2-1; 9 positions match TRBD1. The V gene end was trimmed by 6 bases and the J gene end by 6 bases; junction bases not matched to a gene: 3. The CDR3 has 13 amino acids. The V gene's germline CDR1 is MDHEN and CDR2 SYDVKM. CDR3 amino acids: CASRMTGGNEQFF. The CDR3 nucleotides read TGTGCCAGCAGGATGACAGGGGGCAATGAGCAGTTCTTC.

This clone was seen more than once but under ten times. The chain recombines TRBV11-3 with TRBJ2-2, with TRBD2 matching over 7 bases. This CDR3 is 20 amino acids long. Per germline, CDR1 SGHNT and CDR2 YENEEA. J lost 0 bases, V lost 6 bases, and 19 bases had no gene match. The CDR3 sequence is CASSSTPGLPNPTNTGELFF. Here the CDR3 DNA reads TGTGCCAGCAGTTCCACACCGGGACTACCTAACCCGACGAACACCGGGGAGCTGTTTTTT.